The 13 T cell receptor beta chains listed next were all sequenced from one sample in a study of immune heterogeneity within non-small cell lung tumors. For each sample, template was approximately 0.6 ug of bulk tumor genomic DNA. During surgery, each primary tumor gave multiple biopsies spaced as far apart as possible. Patients had untreated, newly diagnosed non-small cell lung cancer and underwent curative surgery. With 32 V and 13 J primers, multiplex PCR amplified the TCR beta CDR3. TCRdb reanalysed the multiplex PCR reads using MiXCR and keeps one entry per CDR3 protein. This table holds about 9,700 distinct CDR3 sequences, about a sixth found once. Material: lung tumor tissue. The receptors here all came from a man aged 40-55 years with non-small cell lung cancer.

The chain is built from TRBV28 and TRBJ1-5; no clear D gene. V shed 1 base and J shed 5 bases, with 6 bases lying between them. This CDR3 contains 13 residues. The germline V gene has CDR1 MDHEN and CDR2 SYDVKM. The CDR3 nucleotides read TGTGCCAGCAGTTTATCGGGCCATCAGCCCCAGCATTTT. Protein: CASSLSGHQPQHF.

This clonotype was seen ten or more times. The chain is built from TRBV6-1 and TRBJ2-3; D perhaps matches TRBD2 (7 bases). Germline V gene data show CDR1 as MNHNS and CDR2 as SASEGT. CDR3 length: 15 residues. V dropped 5 bases and J dropped 5 bases, with 17 bases sitting between them. CDR3: CASSYTGGAVDTQYF. For the CDR3, the DNA is TGTGCCAGCAGTTATACGGGGGGCGCGGTAGATACGCAGTATTTT.

This clonotype is medium-sized in the sample. V gene TRBV6-1 combines with J gene TRBJ1-5; the match to TRBD1 covers 7 bases. V was clipped by 8 bases and J by 3 bases; unmatched bases: 13. Germline V gives CDR1 MNHNS, CDR2 SASEGT. The CDR3 sequence is 16 residues long. CDR3 bases: TGTGCCAGCGTGAGTAGGGCAGGGGGATTCAATCAGCCCCAGCATTTT. This codes for CASVSRAGGFNQPQHF.

Many counts were recorded for this clonotype. The chain combines TRBV3-1 with TRBJ1-5, with unresolved D. Trimming took off 0 bases at V and 6 bases at J, with 6 bases between the two ends. Germline V gene sequence: CDR1 LGHDT, CDR2 YNNKEL (reference sequence). The CDR3 spans 13 residues. CDR3 in DNA: TGTGCCAGCAGCCAAGATTTAAGTCAGCCCCAGCATTTT. Protein: CASSQDLSQPQHF.

By frequency in the sample, this clonotype is medium-sized. This sequence joins TRBV20-1 and TRBJ1-5, with 9 bases fitting TRBD1. The germline V gene has CDR1 DFQATT and CDR2 SNEGSKA (reference sequence). This CDR3 is 18 amino acids long. The ends lost 6 bases at V and 6 bases at J; junction bases unmatched: 21. The CDR3 sequence: CSARQSGTGLSLGQPQHF. CDR3 DNA sequence: TGCAGTGCCAGACAGTCCGGGACAGGGCTAAGTTTGGGTCAGCCCCAGCATTTT.

This chain links TRBV6-1 with TRBJ2-3; TRBD2 matches at 8 bases. The CDR3 has 16 amino acids. The germline gives CDR1 MNHNS, CDR2 SASEGT. The V and J ends lost 5 bases and 4 bases, in that order; junction bases with no gene match: 11. Here the CDR3 reads CASSTGGAKHADTQYF. CDR3 nucleotide sequence: TGTGCCAGCAGTACCGGGGGGGCGAAGCATGCAGATACGCAGTATTTT.

As for this clonotype: At one end the junction does not follow the germline gene, possibly because of a read error. CDR3 DNA: TGTGCCGGCAGCCAAGTTCCGGGGGGGCAGGGGGGTTTGGCTTTCTTT. This encodes CAGSQVPGGQGGLAFF. This chain links TRBV3-1 with TRBJ1-1; 7 bases align to TRBD1. There are 16 residues in the CDR3. The germline CDR1 and CDR2 sequences are LGHDT and YNNKEL (reference sequence).

This clonotype has more than one count but fewer than ten. Being one base from a much bigger clone, this may be a read error. The chain couples TRBV28 to TRBJ1-1; no clear D gene. The CDR3 covers 17 residues. Germline V gives CDR1 MDHEN, CDR2 SYDVKM. The CDR3 nucleotides are TGTGCCAGCAGTTTATGGGGCGGGGTCGGCACGAACACTGAAGATTTCTTT. Translation: CASSLWGGVGTNTEDFF.

In this sample, this clonotype is medium-sized. Because the CDR3's place on the DNA is in doubt, the DNA is left out and the CDR3 is given as listed by TCRdb. The rearrangement uses TRBV15 and TRBJ2-7. The CDR3 is 12 residues long, counting both termini. Germline V gene lookup returns CDR1 LNHNV and CDR2 YYDKDF (reference sequence). CDR3: CATSTSGYEQYF.

This clonotype was seen many times. V and J are TRBV5-6 and TRBJ2-3, with a possible D match to TRBD2 (7 bases). V lost 0 bases and J 4 bases, leaving 18 bases between the germline ends. Per the germline V gene, CDR1 is SGHDT and CDR2 is YYEEEE. CDR3 length: 17 residues. In nucleotides, the CDR3 is TGTGCCAGCAGCTTGGGATGGGGGGCGGGGGTCCCAGATACGCAGTATTTT. The encoded protein is CASSLGWGAGVPDTQYF.

This clonotype is judged medium-sized (0.01 to 0.1%). The rearrangement links TRBV5-1 to TRBJ2-7, with D uncertain. CDR3 length: 15 residues. Trimming took off 2 bases at V and 3 bases at J, with 15 bases between the two ends. Germline loops: CDR1 SGHRS, CDR2 YFSETQ. In DNA form, the CDR3 reads TGCGCCAGCAGCTTTAGTTACGACCGAGGCTACGAGCAGTACTTC. Protein sequence: CASSFSYDRGYEQYF.

This clonotype was observed many times. The rearrangement uses TRBV11-3 and TRBJ2-1, with 7 bases aligning to TRBD2. The CDR3 loop spans 14 amino acids. Unmatched junction bases numbered 6, after V lost 5 bases and J lost 5 bases. CDR1 and CDR2 from the germline V gene are SGHNT and YENEEA. In nucleotides, the CDR3 is TGTGCCAGCAGCCCCCATGGGGGGGACAATGAGCAGTTCTTC. Amino acid sequence: CASSPHGGDNEQFF.

This clonotype was seen at least ten times. V gene TRBV11-3 combines with J gene TRBJ1-1; D perhaps matches TRBD1 (5 bases). The CDR3 has 13 residues. The V and J ends lost 0 bases and 10 bases respectively, with 12 bases between them. Per the germline V gene, CDR1 is SGHNT and CDR2 is YENEEA. CDR3 loop: CASSLDRGRRAFF. The CDR3 DNA reads TGTGCCAGCAGCTTAGATCGGGGCAGAAGAGCTTTCTTT. Using reference TRBV11-3 and TRBJ1-1 for the parts outside the CDR3, the full variable domain is EAGVVQSPRYKIIEKKQPVAFWCNPISGHNTLYWYLQNLGQGPELLIRYENEEAVDDSQLPKDRFSAERLKGVDSTLKIQPAELGDSAVYLCASSLDRGRRAFFGQGTRLTVV.